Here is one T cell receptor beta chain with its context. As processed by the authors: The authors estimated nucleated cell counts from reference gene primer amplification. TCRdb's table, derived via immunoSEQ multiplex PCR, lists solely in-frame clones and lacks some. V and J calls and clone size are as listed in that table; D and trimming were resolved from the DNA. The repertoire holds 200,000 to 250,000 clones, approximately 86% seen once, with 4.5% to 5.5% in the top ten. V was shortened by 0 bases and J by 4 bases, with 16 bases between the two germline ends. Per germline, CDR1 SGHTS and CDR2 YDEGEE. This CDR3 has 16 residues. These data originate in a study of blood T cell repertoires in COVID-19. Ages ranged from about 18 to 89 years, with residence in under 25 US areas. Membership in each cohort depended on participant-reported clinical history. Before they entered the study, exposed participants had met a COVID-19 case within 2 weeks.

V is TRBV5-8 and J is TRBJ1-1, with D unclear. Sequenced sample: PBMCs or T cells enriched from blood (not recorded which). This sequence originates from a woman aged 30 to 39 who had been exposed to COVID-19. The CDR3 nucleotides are TGTGCCAGCAGCTTGGTTCCGGGATCTTTCGGCACTGAAGCTTTCTTT. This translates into CASSLVPGSFGTEAFF.